Below, one TCR beta chain is given with its context. This CDR3 spans 13 amino acids. Trimming removed 0 bases at V and 8 bases at J, with 9 bases between. CDR1 SGHRS and CDR2 YFSETQ come from the germline V gene. The entry originates in a study of blood T cell repertoires in COVID-19. Method: immunoSEQ multiplex PCR; TCRdb's copy keeps in-frame clones and lacks some. There are about 160,000 clones in the sample; 65% to 80% occur only once, and 8% to 9.5% lies in the top ten. The gene calls are TRBV5-1 and TRBJ1-3; the D is unclear. The specimen was peripheral blood. The receptor was derived from a man aged 60-69 years with acute or convalescent COVID-19. CDR3 amino acids: CASSLGSGDTIYF. In DNA, the CDR3 is TGCGCCAGCAGCTTGGGTTCCGGGGACACCATATATTTT. Variable domain in full (rest from reference TRBV5-1 and TRBJ1-3): KAGVTQTPRYLIKTRGQQVTLSCSPISGHRSVSWYQQTPGQGLQFLFEYFSETQRNKGNFPGRFSGRQFSNSRSEMNVSTLELGDSALYLCASSLGSGDTIYFGEGSWLTVV.